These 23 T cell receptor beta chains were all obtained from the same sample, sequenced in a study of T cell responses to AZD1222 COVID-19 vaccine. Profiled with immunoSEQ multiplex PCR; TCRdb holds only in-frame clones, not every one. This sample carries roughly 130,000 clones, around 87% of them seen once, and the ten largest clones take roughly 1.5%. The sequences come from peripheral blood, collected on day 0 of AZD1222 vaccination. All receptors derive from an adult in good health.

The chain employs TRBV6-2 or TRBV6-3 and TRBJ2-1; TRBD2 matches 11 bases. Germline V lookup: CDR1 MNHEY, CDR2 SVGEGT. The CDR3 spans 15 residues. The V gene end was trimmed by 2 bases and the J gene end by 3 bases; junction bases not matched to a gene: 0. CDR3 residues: CASSYTSGSYNEQFF. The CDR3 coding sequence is TGTGCCAGCAGTTACACTAGCGGGAGCTACAATGAGCAGTTCTTC.

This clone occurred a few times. The CDR3: CAIGQGINSYEQYF. In DNA form, the CDR3 reads TGTGCCATCGGACAGGGAATCAACTCCTACGAGCAGTACTTC. The gene calls are TRBV10-3 and TRBJ2-7, with 8 bases identical to TRBD1. Germline CDR1 and CDR2: ENHRY and SYGVKD. The CDR3 spans 14 residues. After removal of 8 bases from V and 0 bases from J, the junction contained 6 bases not matched to a gene.

CDR3 sequence reads: CASSLVAGGSAFF. CDR3 nucleotides: TGTGCCAGCAGCTTAGTGGCAGGGGGAAGTGCTTTCTTT. V usage is TRBV7-2 and J usage is TRBJ1-1; 7 bases match TRBD1. CDR1 is SGHTA, CDR2 FQGNSA, per germline. This CDR3 has 13 amino acids. Losses at the gene ends were 1 base for V and 11 bases for J; bases not matched to a gene: 7.

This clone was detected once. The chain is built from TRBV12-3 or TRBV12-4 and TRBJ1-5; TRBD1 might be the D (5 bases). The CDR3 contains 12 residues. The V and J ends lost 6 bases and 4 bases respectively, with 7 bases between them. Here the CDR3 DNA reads TGTGCCAGCAGCAGGGTGAATCAGCCCCAGCATTTT. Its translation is CASSRVNQPQHF.

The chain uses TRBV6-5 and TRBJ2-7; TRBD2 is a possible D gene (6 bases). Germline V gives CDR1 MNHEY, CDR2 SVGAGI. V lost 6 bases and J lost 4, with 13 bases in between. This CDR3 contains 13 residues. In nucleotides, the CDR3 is TGTGCCAGCAGAACCCGGGGGAATTACGAGCAGTACTTC. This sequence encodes CASRTRGNYEQYF.

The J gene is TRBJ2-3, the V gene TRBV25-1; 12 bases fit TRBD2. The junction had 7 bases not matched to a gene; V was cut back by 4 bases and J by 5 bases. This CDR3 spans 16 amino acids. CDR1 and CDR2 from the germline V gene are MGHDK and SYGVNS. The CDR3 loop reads CASSVLAGGPEDTQYF. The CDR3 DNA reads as TGTGCCAGCAGTGTCCTAGCGGGGGGGCCTGAAGATACGCAGTATTTT.

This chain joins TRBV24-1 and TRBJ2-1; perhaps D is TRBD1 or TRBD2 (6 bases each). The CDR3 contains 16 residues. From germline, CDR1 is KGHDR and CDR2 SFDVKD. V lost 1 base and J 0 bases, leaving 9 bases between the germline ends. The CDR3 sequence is CATSDLGGRSYNEQFF. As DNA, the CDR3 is TGTGCCACCAGTGATTTAGGGGGGCGCTCCTACAATGAGCAGTTCTTC.

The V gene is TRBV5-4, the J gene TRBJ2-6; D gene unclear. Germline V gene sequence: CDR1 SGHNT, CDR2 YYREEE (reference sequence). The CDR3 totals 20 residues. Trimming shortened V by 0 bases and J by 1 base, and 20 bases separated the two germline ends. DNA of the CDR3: TGTGCCAGCAGCTTGGTCTCTCTTTTTGGCACGCGATCTGGGGCCAACGTCCTGACTTTC. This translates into CASSLVSLFGTRSGANVLTF. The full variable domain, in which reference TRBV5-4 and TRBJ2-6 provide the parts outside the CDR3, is ETGVTQSPTHLIKTRGQQVTLRCSSQSGHNTVSWYQQALGQGPQFIFQYYREEENGRGNFPPRFSGLQFPNYSSELNVNALELDDSALYLCASSLVSLFGTRSGANVLTFGAGSRLTVL.

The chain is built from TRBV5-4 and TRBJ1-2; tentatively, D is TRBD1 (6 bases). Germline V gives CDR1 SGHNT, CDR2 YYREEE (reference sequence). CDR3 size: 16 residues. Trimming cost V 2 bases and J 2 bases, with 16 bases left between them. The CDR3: CASSFRGRGPNYGYTF. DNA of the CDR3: TGTGCCAGCAGCTTTCGGGGCAGGGGACCCAACTATGGCTACACCTTC.

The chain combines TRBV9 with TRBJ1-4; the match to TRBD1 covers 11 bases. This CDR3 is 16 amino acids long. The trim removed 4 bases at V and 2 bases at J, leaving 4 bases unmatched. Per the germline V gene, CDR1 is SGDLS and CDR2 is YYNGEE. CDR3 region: CASSTRTGGTNEKLFF. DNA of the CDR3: TGTGCCAGCAGCACCCGGACAGGGGGCACTAATGAAAAACTGTTTTTT. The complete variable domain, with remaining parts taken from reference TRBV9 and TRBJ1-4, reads DSGVTQTPKHLITATGQRVTLRCSPRSGDLSVYWYQQSLDQGLQFLIQYYNGEERAKGNILERFSAQQFPDLHSELNLSSLELGDSALYFCASSTRTGGTNEKLFFGSGTQLSVL.

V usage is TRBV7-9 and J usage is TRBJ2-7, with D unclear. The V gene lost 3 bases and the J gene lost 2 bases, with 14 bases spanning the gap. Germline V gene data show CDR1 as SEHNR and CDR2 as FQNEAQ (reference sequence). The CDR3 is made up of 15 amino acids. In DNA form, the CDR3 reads TGTGCCAGCAGCTTTAGTCCACCTTTTACCTACGAGCAGTACTTC. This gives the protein CASSFSPPFTYEQYF. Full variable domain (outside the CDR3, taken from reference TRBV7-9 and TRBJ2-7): DTGVSQNPRHKITKRGQNVTFRCDPISEHNRLYWYRQTLGQGPEFLTYFQNEAQLEKSRLLSDRFSAERPKGSFSTLEIQRTEQGDSAMYLCASSFSPPFTYEQYFGPGTRLTVT.

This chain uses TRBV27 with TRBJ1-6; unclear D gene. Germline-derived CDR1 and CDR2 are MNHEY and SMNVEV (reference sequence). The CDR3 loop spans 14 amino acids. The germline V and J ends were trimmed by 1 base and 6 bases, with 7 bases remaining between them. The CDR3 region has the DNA TGTGCCAGCAGTTTATTGGGGTTTAATTCACCCCTCCACTTT. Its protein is CASSLLGFNSPLHF.

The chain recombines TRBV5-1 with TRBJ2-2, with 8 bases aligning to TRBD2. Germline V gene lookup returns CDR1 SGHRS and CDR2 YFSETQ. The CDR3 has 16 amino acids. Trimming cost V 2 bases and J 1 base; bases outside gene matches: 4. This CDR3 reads CASSFLAGVNTGELFF. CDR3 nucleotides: TGCGCCAGCAGCTTTCTAGCGGGCGTGAACACCGGGGAGCTGTTTTTT.

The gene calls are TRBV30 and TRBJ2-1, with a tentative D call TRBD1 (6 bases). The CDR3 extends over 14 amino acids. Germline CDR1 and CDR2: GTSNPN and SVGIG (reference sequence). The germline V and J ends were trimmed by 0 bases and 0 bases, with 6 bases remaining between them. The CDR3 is CAWSVGGSYNEQFF. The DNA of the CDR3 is TGTGCCTGGAGTGTAGGGGGCTCCTACAATGAGCAGTTCTTC.

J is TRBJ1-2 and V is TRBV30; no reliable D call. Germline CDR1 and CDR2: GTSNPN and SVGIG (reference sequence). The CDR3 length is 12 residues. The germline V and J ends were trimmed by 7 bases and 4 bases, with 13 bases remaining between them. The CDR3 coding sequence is TGTGCCTTCGACGGTTCCGGCTATGGCTACACCTTC. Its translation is CAFDGSGYGYTF.

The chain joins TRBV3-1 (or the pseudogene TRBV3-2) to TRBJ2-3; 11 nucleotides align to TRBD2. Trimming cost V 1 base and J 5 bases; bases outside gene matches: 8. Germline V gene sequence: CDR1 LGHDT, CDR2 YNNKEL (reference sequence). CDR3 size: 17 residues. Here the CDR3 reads CASSQAGSGGAKDTQYF. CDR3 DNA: TGTGCCAGCAGCCAAGCGGGTAGCGGGGGGGCAAAAGATACGCAGTATTTT.

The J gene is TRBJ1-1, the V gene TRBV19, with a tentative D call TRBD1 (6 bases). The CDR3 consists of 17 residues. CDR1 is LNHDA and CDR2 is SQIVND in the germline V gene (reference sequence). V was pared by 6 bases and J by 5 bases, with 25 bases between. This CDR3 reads CASRISPSRDIGTEAFF. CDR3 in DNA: TGTGCCAGTAGGATTTCTCCATCCCGGGACATTGGGACTGAAGCTTTCTTT.

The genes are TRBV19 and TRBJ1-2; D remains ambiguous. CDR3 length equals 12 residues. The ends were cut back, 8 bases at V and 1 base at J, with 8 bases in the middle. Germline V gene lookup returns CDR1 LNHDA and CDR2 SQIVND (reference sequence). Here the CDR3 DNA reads TGTGCCAGTGTCGACGATAACTATGGCTACACCTTC. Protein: CASVDDNYGYTF.

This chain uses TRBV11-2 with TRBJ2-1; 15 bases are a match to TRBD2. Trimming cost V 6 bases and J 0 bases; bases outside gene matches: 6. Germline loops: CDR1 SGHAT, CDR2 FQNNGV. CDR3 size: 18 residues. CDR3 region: CASRGLAGGLSSYNEQFF. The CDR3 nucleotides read TGTGCCAGCAGGGGACTAGCGGGGGGCCTTAGCTCCTACAATGAGCAGTTCTTC.

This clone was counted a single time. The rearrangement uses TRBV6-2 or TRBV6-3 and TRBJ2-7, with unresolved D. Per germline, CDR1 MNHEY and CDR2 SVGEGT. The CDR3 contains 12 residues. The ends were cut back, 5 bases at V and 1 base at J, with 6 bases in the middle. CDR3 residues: CASSQGSYEQYF. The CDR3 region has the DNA TGTGCCAGCAGTCAAGGGTCCTACGAGCAGTACTTC.

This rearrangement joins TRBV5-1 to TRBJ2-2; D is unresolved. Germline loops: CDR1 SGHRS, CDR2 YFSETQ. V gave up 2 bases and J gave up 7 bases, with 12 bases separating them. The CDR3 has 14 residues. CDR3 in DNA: TGCGCCAGCAGCTTAATGCCCTCAAACGGGGAGCTGTTTTTT. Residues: CASSLMPSNGELFF.

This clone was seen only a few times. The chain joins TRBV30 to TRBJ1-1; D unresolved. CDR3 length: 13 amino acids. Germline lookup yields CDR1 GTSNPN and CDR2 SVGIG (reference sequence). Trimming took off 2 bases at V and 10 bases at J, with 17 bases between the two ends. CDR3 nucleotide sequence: TGTGCCTGGAGTCTAGAGCGACGTTCCGGAGCTTTCTTT. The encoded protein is CAWSLERRSGAFF.

CDR3 loop: CASSPRFGYGYTF. In DNA form, the CDR3 reads TGTGCCAGCAGCCCCCGTTTTGGATATGGCTACACCTTC. The chain has TRBV12-3 or TRBV12-4 and TRBJ1-2; the D is unclear. V was pared by 6 bases and J by 5 bases, with 13 bases between. The CDR3 spans 13 residues.